This TCR beta chain originates from a study of cytomegalovirus exposure and HLA in healthy donors. The study's findings and limits: It was in a later analysis that TCR association rates were seen to vary by HLA locus, highest for DRB1 and lowest for HLA-C. A missense DCLRE1C variant was associated with V- and J-gene trimming of TCR beta chains in a later analysis, and an independent cohort replicated the association. The productive fraction for most TCR beta V segments was about 87% or about 30% in an earlier analysis.

This CDR3 is built from 14 residues. The V and J ends lost 8 bases and 4 bases respectively, with 14 bases between them. Germline V lookup: CDR1 MNHEY, CDR2 SVGAGI. With 60 Vbeta and 13 Jbeta primers, the PCR was carried out. TCRdb's table, derived via immunoSEQ multiplex PCR, lists solely in-frame clones and lacks some. Here the sample spans about 130,000 clones, around 70% being singletons. Comment on this clone: The antigen remains unidentified.

The origin of this receptor is an older woman in good health and CMV-seropositive. Sequences were obtained from PBMCs. The chain employs TRBV6-5 and TRBJ1-4, with unresolved D. The CDR3 DNA follows: TGTGCCAGCTCGGCGGGGTTCGGTAATGAAAAACTGTTTTTT. This encodes CASSAGFGNEKLFF.